This T cell receptor beta chain appears in the sequencing data of a study of glioma-infiltrating T cells. General study results and limits: Above-expected tissue-blood divergence occurred in all gliomas, most in low-grade ones.

Trimming took off 7 bases at V and 1 base at J, with 4 bases between the two ends. Germline CDR1 MDHEN, CDR2 SYDVKM. The CDR3 extends over 11 amino acids. Using RNA template, CDR3s of TCR alpha and beta were amplified with iRepertoire arm-PCR. One-step reverse transcription and amplification started from around 100-400 ng of tissue mRNA or PBMC total RNA. TCRdb re-derived calls from the multiplex PCR reads in MiXCR, one entry per CDR3 protein. Among about 140,000 distinct CDR3 sequences, about two fifths were seen once, and the ten largest hold around 18%. Concerning this clonotype itself: The antigen remains undetermined.

The chain is built from TRBV28 and TRBJ1-1; the D is unclear. Sequences were obtained from glioma tissue, nonneoplastic brain tissue, or PBMCs (not recorded which). This TCR came from a human donor with low-grade glioma or glioblastoma, undergoing nonglioma brain surgery, or in good health (not recorded which). CDR3 DNA: TGTGCCAGCAAGCGGAACACTGAAGCTTTCTTT. It is translated as CASKRNTEAFF.